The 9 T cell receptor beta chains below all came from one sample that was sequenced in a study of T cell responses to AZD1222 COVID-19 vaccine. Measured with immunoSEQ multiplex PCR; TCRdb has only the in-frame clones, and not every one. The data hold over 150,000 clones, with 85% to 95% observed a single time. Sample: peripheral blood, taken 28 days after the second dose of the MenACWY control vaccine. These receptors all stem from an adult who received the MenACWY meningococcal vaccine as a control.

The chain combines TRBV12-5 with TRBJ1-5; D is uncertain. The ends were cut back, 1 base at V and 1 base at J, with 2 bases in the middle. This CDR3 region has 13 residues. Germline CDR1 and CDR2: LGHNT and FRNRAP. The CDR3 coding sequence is TGTGCTAGTGGTTTGGCCAGCAATCAGCCCCAGCATTTT. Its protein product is CASGLASNQPQHF.

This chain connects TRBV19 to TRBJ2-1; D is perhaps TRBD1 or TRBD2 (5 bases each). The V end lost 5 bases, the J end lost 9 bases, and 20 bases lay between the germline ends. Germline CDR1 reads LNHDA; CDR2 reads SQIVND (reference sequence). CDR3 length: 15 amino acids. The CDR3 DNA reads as TGTGCCAGTAGTCAGTATGGGACGTCACGGGGTGAGCAGTTCTTC. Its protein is CASSQYGTSRGEQFF. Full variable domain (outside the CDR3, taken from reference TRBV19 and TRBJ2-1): DGGITQSPKYLFRKEGQNVTLSCEQNLNHDAMYWYRQDPGQGLRLIYYSQIVNDFQKGDIAEGYSVSREKKESFPLTVTSAQKNPTAFYLCASSQYGTSRGEQFFGPGTRLTVL.

In nucleotides, the CDR3 is TGTGCCAGCAGCCCAGACAGGTATGAGGGCACCTATAATTCACCCCTCCACTTT. This codes for CASSPDRYEGTYNSPLHF. The chain uses TRBV9 and TRBJ1-6, with D possibly matching TRBD1 (6 bases). The CDR3 runs to 18 residues. The V end lost 4 bases, the J end lost 2 bases, and 19 bases lay between the germline ends. Germline CDR1 reads SGDLS; CDR2 reads YYNGEE. Supplemented by reference TRBV9 and TRBJ1-6, the full variable domain reads DSGVTQTPKHLITATGQRVTLRCSPRSGDLSVYWYQQSLDQGLQFLIQYYNGEERAKGNILERFSAQQFPDLHSELNLSSLELGDSALYFCASSPDRYEGTYNSPLHFGNGTRLTVT.

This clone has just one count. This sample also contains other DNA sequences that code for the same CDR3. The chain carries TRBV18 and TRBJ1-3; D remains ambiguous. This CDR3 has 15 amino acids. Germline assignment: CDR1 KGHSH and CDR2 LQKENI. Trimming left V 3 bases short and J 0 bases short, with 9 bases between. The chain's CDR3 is CASSPSQSSGNTIYF. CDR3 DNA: TGTGCCAGCTCACCTTCTCAGTCCTCTGGAAACACCATATATTTT.

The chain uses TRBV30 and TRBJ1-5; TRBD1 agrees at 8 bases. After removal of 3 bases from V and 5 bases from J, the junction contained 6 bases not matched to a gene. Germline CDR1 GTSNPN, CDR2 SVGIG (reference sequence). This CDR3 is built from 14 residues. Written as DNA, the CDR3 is TGTGCCTGGAGCCCAGGGGGCAACCATCAGCCCCAGCATTTT. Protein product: CAWSPGGNHQPQHF.

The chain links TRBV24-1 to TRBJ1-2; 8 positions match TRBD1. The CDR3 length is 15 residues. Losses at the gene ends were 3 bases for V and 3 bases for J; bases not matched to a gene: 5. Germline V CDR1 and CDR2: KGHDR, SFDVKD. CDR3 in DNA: TGTGCCACCAGTGATCCAACGACAGGGGACTATGGCTACACCTTC. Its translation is CATSDPTTGDYGYTF.

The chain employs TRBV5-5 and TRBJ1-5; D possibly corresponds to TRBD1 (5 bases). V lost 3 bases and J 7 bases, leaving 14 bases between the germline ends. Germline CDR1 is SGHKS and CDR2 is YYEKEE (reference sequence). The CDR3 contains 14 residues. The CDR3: CASSSGGDQQPQHF. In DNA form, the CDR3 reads TGTGCCAGCAGCTCTGGGGGGGATCAACAGCCCCAGCATTTT.

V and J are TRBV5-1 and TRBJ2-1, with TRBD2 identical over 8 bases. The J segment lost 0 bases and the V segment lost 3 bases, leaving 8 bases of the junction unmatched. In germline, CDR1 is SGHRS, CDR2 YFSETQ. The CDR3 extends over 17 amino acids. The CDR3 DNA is TGCGCCAGCAGCTCTACCGTTAGCGGGGACTCCTACAATGAGCAGTTCTTC. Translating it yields CASSSTVSGDSYNEQFF.

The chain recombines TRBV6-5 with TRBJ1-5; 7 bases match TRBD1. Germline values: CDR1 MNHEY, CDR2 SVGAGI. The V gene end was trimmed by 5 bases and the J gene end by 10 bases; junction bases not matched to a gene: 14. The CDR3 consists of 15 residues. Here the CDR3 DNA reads TGTGCCAGCAGTCCCCTGACAGGGAATACCGCCCCCCAGCATTTT. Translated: CASSPLTGNTAPQHF.